This T cell receptor (beta chain) was identified in a study of cytomegalovirus exposure and HLA in healthy donors. CDR1 is MNHEY and CDR2 is SVGAGI in the germline V gene. CDR3 length equals 14 residues. V gave up 6 bases and J gave up 8 bases, with 19 bases separating them. Primers: 60 Vbeta forward and 13 Jbeta reverse. Sequencing used immunoSEQ multiplex PCR; TCRdb keeps in-frame clones, though not all of them. The sample consists of approximately 150,000 clones, around 86% of them appearing once. Overall study results and limits: Rare sequences made up most TCRs, while some public TCRs were found in many donors. Researchers reported in a later analysis that common viral pathogens appeared linked to several top clusters.

Note on this clone: The antigen remains unidentified.

This receptor was identified in a male donor in good health and CMV-seronegative. The chain employs TRBV6-5 and TRBJ1-1; possible D gene TRBD1, 6 bases. Sequencing was done on a sample of PBMCs. CDR3 region: CASRRSHREHEAFF. The CDR3 bases are TGTGCCAGCAGGCGGTCGCACAGGGAGCACGAAGCTTTCTTT.